This TCR beta chain was retrieved from a study of molecular identifiers for immune sequencing clone quantification. Naive CD8 T cells, phenotype CD8+CD4-CCR7+CD45RA+, were sorted. The ends were cut back, 2 bases at V and 3 bases at J, with 17 bases in the middle. CDR3 length: 17 amino acids. In germline, CDR1 is SGHTA, CDR2 FQGNSA. This clonotype was seen ten or more times. TCRdb reprocessed the PCR reads with MiXCR, giving one entry per CDR3 protein. The top ten hold approximately 0.99% of the sample, which has over 85,000 distinct CDR3 sequences, under 25% seen once. The chain carries TRBV7-2 and TRBJ1-3; perhaps TRBD1 as D (5 bases). The specimen was naive CD8+ T cells from blood, with Jurkat cell RNA spiked in. As for subset: FACS-sorted CD8+CD4-CCR7+CD45RA+ naive T cells. The TCR sequence derives from a human donor in good health. Some libraries in this study had Jurkat cell RNA spiked in. This CDR3 reads CASSLIPGPQVGNTIYF. CDR3 nucleotide sequence: TGTGCCAGCAGCTTAATTCCGGGACCCCAAGTTGGAAACACCATATATTTT. Full variable domain (missing parts from reference TRBV7-2 and TRBJ1-3): GAGVSQSPSNKVTEKGKDVELRCDPISGHTALYWYRQSLGQGLEFLIYFQGNSAPDKSGLPSDRFSAERTGGSVSTLTIQRTQQEDSAVYLCASSLIPGPQVGNTIYFGEGSWLTVV.